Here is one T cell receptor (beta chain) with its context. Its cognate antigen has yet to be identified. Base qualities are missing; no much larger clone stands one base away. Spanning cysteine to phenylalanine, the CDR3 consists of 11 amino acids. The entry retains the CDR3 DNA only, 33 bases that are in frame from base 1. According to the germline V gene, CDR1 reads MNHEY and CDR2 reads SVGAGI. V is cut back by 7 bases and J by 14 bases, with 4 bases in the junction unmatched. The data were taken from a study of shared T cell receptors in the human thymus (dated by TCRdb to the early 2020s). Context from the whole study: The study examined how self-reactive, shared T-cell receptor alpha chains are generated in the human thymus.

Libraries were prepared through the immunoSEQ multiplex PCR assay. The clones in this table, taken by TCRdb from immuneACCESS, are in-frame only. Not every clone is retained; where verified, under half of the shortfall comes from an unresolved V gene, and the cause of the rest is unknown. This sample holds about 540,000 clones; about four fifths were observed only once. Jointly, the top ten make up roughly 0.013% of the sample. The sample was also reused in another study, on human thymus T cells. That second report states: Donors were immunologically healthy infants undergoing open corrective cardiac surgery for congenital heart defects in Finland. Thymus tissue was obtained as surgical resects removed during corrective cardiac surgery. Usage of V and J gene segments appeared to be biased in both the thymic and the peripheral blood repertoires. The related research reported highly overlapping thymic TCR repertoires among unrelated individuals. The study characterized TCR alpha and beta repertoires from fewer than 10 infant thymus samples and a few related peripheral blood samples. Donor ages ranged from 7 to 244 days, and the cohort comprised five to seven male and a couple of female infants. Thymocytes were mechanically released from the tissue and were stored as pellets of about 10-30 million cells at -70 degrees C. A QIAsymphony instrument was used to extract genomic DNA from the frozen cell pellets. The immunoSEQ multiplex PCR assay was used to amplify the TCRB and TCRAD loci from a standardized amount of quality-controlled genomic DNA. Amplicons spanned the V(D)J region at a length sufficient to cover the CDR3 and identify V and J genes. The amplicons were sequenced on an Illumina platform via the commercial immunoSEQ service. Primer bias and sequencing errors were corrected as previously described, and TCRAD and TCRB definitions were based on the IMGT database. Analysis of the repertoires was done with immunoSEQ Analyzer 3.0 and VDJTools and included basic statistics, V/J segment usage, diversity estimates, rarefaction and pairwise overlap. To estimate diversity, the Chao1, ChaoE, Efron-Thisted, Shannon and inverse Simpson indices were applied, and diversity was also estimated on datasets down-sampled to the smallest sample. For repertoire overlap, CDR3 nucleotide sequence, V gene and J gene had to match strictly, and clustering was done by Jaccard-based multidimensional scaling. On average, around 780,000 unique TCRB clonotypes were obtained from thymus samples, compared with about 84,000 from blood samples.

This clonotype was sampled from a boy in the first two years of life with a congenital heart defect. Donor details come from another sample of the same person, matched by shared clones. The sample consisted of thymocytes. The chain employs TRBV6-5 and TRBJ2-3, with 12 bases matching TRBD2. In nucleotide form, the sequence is TGTGCCAGCAATACTAGCGGGAGGTCGTATTTT. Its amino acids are CASNTSGRSYF.